The T cell receptor beta chain under discussion was sequenced for a study of CD8 T cells in Susac syndrome. Stable or active relapsing-remitting multiple sclerosis, untreated and meeting revised McDonald criteria, defined the controls. The authors negatively isolated CD8+ and CD4+ T cells and FACS-enriched TEMRA cells. Reverse transcription of roughly 0.5 to 1 ug RNA used random hexamers. TCRdb itself ran the immunoSEQ multiplex PCR reads through MiXCR, one entry per CDR3 protein. The profile shows approximately 230,000 distinct CDR3 sequences, around 93% of them singletons. V trimming: 2 bases; J trimming: 3 bases; junction bases outside the gene matches: 6. This CDR3 comprises 15 residues. Germline V lookup: CDR1 LGHDT, CDR2 YNNKEL (reference sequence).

This sequence originates from a human donor with multiple sclerosis. The sequencing sample was made of CD4+ T cells from PBMCs. The chain links TRBV3-1 to TRBJ2-5, with TRBD2 matching 7 bases. The CDR3 DNA follows: TGTGCCAGCAGCCAACAACTAGCGTCCAAAGAGACCCAGTACTTC. It yields the protein CASSQQLASKETQYF.